The 20 T cell receptor beta chains in this list originate from one sample, sequenced in a study of T-cell reconstitution after alpha-beta-depleted transplantation in children. The TCRbeta library incorporated unique molecular identifiers. Via MiXCR, TCRdb re-called the PCR reads, giving one row per CDR3 protein. In the table there are under 150,000 distinct CDR3 sequences, 9.5% to 10% of which are singletons. The specimen comprised PBMCs, mostly from graft donor cells, sampled 180 days after TCRalphabeta/CD19-depleted stem cell transplant. These receptors were taken from a girl under three years old who had a stem cell transplant for combined immunodeficiency, so the T cells may come from the graft donor.

The gene calls are TRBV6-5 and TRBJ2-2, with D unresolved. The CDR3 has 15 residues. Deletions cut 3 bases from V and 5 bases from J, with 13 bases between. Germline CDR1 reads MNHEY; CDR2 reads SVGAGI. Here the CDR3 reads CASSYMWQETGELFF. The CDR3 bases are TGTGCCAGCAGTTATATGTGGCAGGAAACCGGGGAGCTGTTTTTT.

This sequence joins TRBV6-2 or TRBV6-3 and TRBJ2-2, with D uncertain. Trimming shortened V by 5 bases and J by 7 bases, and 8 bases separated the two germline ends. The CDR3 sequence is 12 residues long. In germline, CDR1 is MNHEY, CDR2 SVGEGT. The CDR3 region is CASSDPHGELFF. The CDR3 bases are TGTGCCAGCAGTGACCCTCACGGGGAGCTGTTTTTT.

This clonotype was observed a few times. The chain links TRBV7-9 to TRBJ2-1; tentatively, D is TRBD2 (6 bases). CDR1 is SEHNR and CDR2 is FQNEAQ in the germline V gene (reference sequence). The CDR3 totals 16 residues. V was pared by 5 bases and J by 5 bases, with 19 bases between. CDR3 region: CASSRRSGGNHNEQFF. The CDR3 DNA follows: TGTGCCAGCAGCCGCAGGTCCGGGGGTAACCACAATGAGCAGTTCTTC.

This clonotype was detected a few times. The J gene is TRBJ1-5, the V gene TRBV18; no definite D call. Trimming took 2 bases from V and 5 from J, leaving 7 bases between them. CDR1 KGHSH and CDR2 LQKENI come from the germline V gene. CDR3 length: 13 amino acids. Here the CDR3 reads CASSPKADQPQHF. Here the CDR3 DNA reads TGTGCCAGCTCACCAAAGGCAGATCAGCCCCAGCATTTT.

This clonotype has only a few counts. This sequence joins TRBV7-9 and TRBJ2-1; a weak D match, TRBD2 (6 bases). The ends were cut back, 3 bases at V and 0 bases at J, with 15 bases in the middle. Germline V gene data show CDR1 as SEHNR and CDR2 as FQNEAQ (reference sequence). The CDR3 extends over 17 amino acids. The CDR3 loop is CASSFGECSGSYNEQFF. The CDR3 nucleotides are TGTGCCAGCAGCTTTGGTGAATGTAGCGGCTCCTACAATGAGCAGTTCTTC.

This clonotype occurred many times. The V gene is TRBV7-6, the J gene TRBJ1-5, with D maybe TRBD1 (5 bases). This CDR3 region has 14 residues. V dropped 0 bases and J dropped 3 bases, with 6 bases sitting between them. Germline lookup yields CDR1 SGHVS and CDR2 FNYEAQ. CDR3 region: CASSLAGANQPQHF. DNA for the CDR3: TGTGCCAGCAGCTTAGCAGGGGCCAATCAGCCCCAGCATTTT. Combining the CDR3 with reference TRBV7-6 and TRBJ1-5 gives the whole variable domain GAGVSQSPRYKVTKRGQDVALRCDPISGHVSLYWYRQALGQGPEFLTYFNYEAQQDKSGLPNDRFSAERPEGSISTLTIQRTEQRDSAMYRCASSLAGANQPQHFGDGTRLSIL.

This clonotype was seen a few times. The rearrangement joins TRBV20-1 to TRBJ1-6; D possibly corresponds to TRBD1 (6 bases). CDR1 DFQATT and CDR2 SNEGSKA come from the germline V gene (reference sequence). Trimming took 5 bases from V and 8 from J, leaving 13 bases between them. The CDR3 is made up of 13 amino acids. Written as DNA, the CDR3 is TGCAGTGCTCCGGAACAGGGACATTCACCCCTCCACTTT. Amino acid sequence: CSAPEQGHSPLHF.

CDR3 region: CASSSARTVNTGELFF. CDR3 nucleotide sequence: TGCGCCAGCAGCTCTGCCAGGACAGTTAACACCGGGGAGCTGTTTTTT. The chain carries TRBV5-1 and TRBJ2-2; D possibly corresponds to TRBD1 (6 bases). Germline CDR1 reads SGHRS; CDR2 reads YFSETQ. The V gene lost 3 bases and the J gene lost 2 bases, with 14 bases spanning the gap. The CDR3 covers 16 residues.

The table lists this clonotype with a few counts. The chain has TRBV12-3 or TRBV12-4 and TRBJ1-5; D remains unclear. V was clipped by 3 bases and J by 0 bases, with 9 bases between them. The CDR3 totals 15 residues. This chain's CDR3 is CASSFGLHSNQPQHF. The CDR3 DNA is TGTGCCAGCAGTTTTGGGCTCCATAGCAATCAGCCCCAGCATTTT.

On this clonotype: One end of the junction is discordant with germline, which a read error may explain. The rearrangement uses TRBV12-3 or TRBV12-4 and TRBJ2-3, with D uncertain. The CDR3 spans 14 residues. The CDR3 nucleotides are TGTGCCAGCAGTTTAGGGCTTGACACAGATACGCATTATTTT. Its protein is CASSLGLDTDTHYF.

The V gene is TRBV7-9, the J gene TRBJ2-1; 8 bases align to TRBD2. V was pared by 6 bases and J by 7 bases, with 2 bases of the junction left unmatched. The CDR3 runs to 12 residues. CDR1 and CDR2 from the germline V gene are SEHNR and FQNEAQ (reference sequence). The CDR3 region has the DNA TGTGCCAGCAGTCGGGGGGGAAATGAGCAGTTCTTC. It is translated as CASSRGGNEQFF.

The chain uses TRBV5-6 and TRBJ2-5; 10 bases align to TRBD2. V gave up 4 bases and J gave up 5 bases; unmatched junction bases: 17. The CDR3 loop spans 18 amino acids. Per the germline V gene, CDR1 is SGHDT and CDR2 is YYEEEE. CDR3 nucleotides: TGTGCCAGCAGCCACGGACTAGCGGCGGGGGCCGCACATGAGACCCAGTACTTC. As protein: CASSHGLAAGAAHETQYF.

This clonotype appeared a few times. The J gene is TRBJ2-1, the V gene TRBV7-2; 7 bases line up with TRBD2. The CDR3 loop spans 16 amino acids. After removal of 0 bases from V and 4 bases from J, the junction contained 6 bases not matched to a gene. Germline CDR1 reads SGHTA; CDR2 reads FQGNSA. CDR3 region: CASSLASLAVYNEQFF. In nucleotides, the CDR3 is TGTGCCAGCAGCTTAGCGTCCCTAGCGGTTTACAATGAGCAGTTCTTC.

The chain links TRBV12-3 or TRBV12-4 to TRBJ1-1, with D maybe TRBD1 (5 bases). V lost 7 bases to trimming and J lost 3 bases, with 21 bases between them. The CDR3 totals 16 residues. The CDR3, as DNA: TGTGCCAGCACCTTAGGGAGACTGACAGTCTACACTGAAGCTTTCTTT. It codes for CASTLGRLTVYTEAFF.

The chain is built from TRBV10-3 and TRBJ1-2; 7 nucleotides match TRBD1. V lost 5 bases to trimming and J lost 3 bases; unmatched junction nucleotides: 3. CDR3 size: 13 residues. Germline assignment: CDR1 ENHRY and CDR2 SYGVKD. The CDR3 coding sequence is TGTGCCATCAGTTTAACAGGGGACTATGGCTACACCTTC. Protein product: CAISLTGDYGYTF.

The rearrangement uses TRBV20-1 and TRBJ2-7; D remains unclear. The germline gives CDR1 DFQATT, CDR2 SNEGSKA (reference sequence). This CDR3 has 13 amino acids. Deletions cut 2 bases from V and 5 bases from J, with 13 bases between. The CDR3 region has the DNA TGCAGTGCTAGAAAACTGTTCAAGGACGAGCAGTACTTC. Residues: CSARKLFKDEQYF.

A few counts support this clonotype. The chain recombines TRBV7-9 with TRBJ1-4; the match to TRBD1 covers 10 bases. Looked up from germline, CDR1 is SEHNR and CDR2 is FQNEAQ (reference sequence). The V gene end was trimmed by 4 bases and the J gene end by 5 bases; junction bases not matched to a gene: 1. This CDR3 contains 14 residues. For the CDR3, the DNA is TGTGCCAGCAGCTCGGACAGGGGGAATGAAAAACTGTTTTTT. Residues: CASSSDRGNEKLFF. Together with reference TRBV7-9 and TRBJ1-4, the CDR3 gives the full variable domain: DTGVSQNPRHKITKRGQNVTFRCDPISEHNRLYWYRQTLGQGPEFLTYFQNEAQLEKSRLLSDRFSAERPKGSFSTLEIQRTEQGDSAMYLCASSSDRGNEKLFFGSGTQLSVL.

In this sample, this clonotype turned up a few times. This rearrangement joins TRBV20-1 to TRBJ2-3, with 7 bases that match TRBD2. V lost 1 base, J lost 0 bases, and 13 bases stayed unmatched. The CDR3 is 18 amino acids. Per the germline V gene, CDR1 is DFQATT and CDR2 is SNEGSKA (reference sequence). DNA for the CDR3: TGCAGTGCTAGAGTCCCTCTTGGGAGGGAGGCCAGCACAGATACGCAGTATTTT. Residues: CSARVPLGREASTDTQYF.

This clonotype was seen ten or more times. The chain employs TRBV10-3 and TRBJ2-5, with 7 nucleotides matching TRBD1. V shed 4 bases, J shed 1 base, and the junction held 3 bases outside the gene matches. Germline CDR1 reads ENHRY; CDR2 reads SYGVKD. This CDR3 comprises 14 residues. This CDR3 reads CAISGRQGQETQYF. The CDR3, as DNA: TGTGCCATCAGTGGAAGACAGGGCCAAGAGACCCAGTACTTC.

The chain uses TRBV20-1 and TRBJ1-5; D call uncertain. Per germline, CDR1 DFQATT and CDR2 SNEGSKA (reference sequence). The CDR3 totals 12 residues. V gave up 3 bases and J gave up 7 bases, with 10 bases separating them. The CDR3 is CSARENGQPQHF. The DNA for the CDR3 is TGCAGTGCTAGGGAGAACGGGCAGCCCCAGCATTTT.